Listed below are T cell receptor beta chains from one sample, sequenced in a study of cytomegalovirus exposure and HLA in healthy donors. The data were produced by immunoSEQ multiplex PCR, yet TCRdb's version contains in-frame clones alone and is incomplete. The sample has 40,000 to 55,000 clones, about 70% seen once; the top ten hold around 5.9%. Source material: PBMCs. These receptors were obtained from a man younger than 40 in good health and CMV-seronegative. The CDR3 runs from the conserved cysteine through the conserved F or W. Each record gives: D gene, J gene, V gene, clone size, CDR3 protein, CDR3 DNA. The D gene is left open where the match is weak. Size tells how often a clone was seen (once, few, many) or the class of an expanded clone, and some rows leave it out.

d_call: -
j_call: TRBJ2-5
v_call: TRBV7-9
clone_size: -
cdr3_aa: CASSLATAQETQYF
cdr3_nt: TGTGCCAGCAGCTTAGCCACAGCCCAAGAGACCCAGTACTTC

d_call: -
j_call: TRBJ2-6
v_call: TRBV6-4
clone_size: -
cdr3_aa: CASSDNSGPSSGANVLTF
cdr3_nt: TGTGCCAGCAGTGACAATTCAGGGCCCTCCTCTGGGGCCAACGTCCTGACTTTC

d_call: TRBD2
j_call: TRBJ2-2
v_call: TRBV5-4
clone_size: -
cdr3_aa: CASSLGLAGGAGELFF
cdr3_nt: TGTGCCAGCAGCTTGGGGCTAGCGGGAGGGGCCGGGGAGCTGTTTTTT

d_call: -
j_call: TRBJ2-7
v_call: TRBV6-5
clone_size: few
cdr3_aa: CASSYRDNSYEQYF
cdr3_nt: TGTGCCAGCAGTTACCGGGACAATTCCTACGAGCAGTACTTC

d_call: -
j_call: TRBJ2-7
v_call: TRBV7-2
clone_size: -
cdr3_aa: CASSLAATQGSYEQYF
cdr3_nt: TGTGCCAGCAGCTTAGCAGCGACTCAAGGCTCCTACGAGCAGTACTTC

d_call: -
j_call: TRBJ2-1
v_call: TRBV12-5
clone_size: -
cdr3_aa: CASGLVGEDGNEQFF
cdr3_nt: TGTGCTAGTGGTTTGGTTGGGGAGGATGGCAATGAGCAGTTCTTC

d_call: -
j_call: TRBJ2-7
v_call: TRBV19
clone_size: -
cdr3_aa: CASSWGSRGEQYF
cdr3_nt: TGTGCCAGTAGTTGGGGGTCCAGGGGCGAGCAGTACTTC

d_call: TRBD1
j_call: TRBJ2-7
v_call: TRBV30
clone_size: -
cdr3_aa: CAWSVLSGGAYEQYF
cdr3_nt: TGTGCCTGGAGTGTACTATCAGGGGGCGCGTACGAGCAGTACTTC

d_call: TRBD2
j_call: TRBJ2-3
v_call: TRBV7-9
clone_size: -
cdr3_aa: CASSPRGGPVGTQYF
cdr3_nt: TGTGCCAGCAGCCCTCGGGGGGGGCCCGTGGGTACGCAGTATTTT

d_call: -
j_call: TRBJ1-3
v_call: TRBV5-5
clone_size: -
cdr3_aa: CASSLSVLPGNTIYF
cdr3_nt: TGTGCCAGCAGCTTGTCTGTTCTCCCTGGAAACACCATATATTTT

d_call: -
j_call: TRBJ2-7
v_call: TRBV7-2
clone_size: -
cdr3_aa: CASSLIRVGASWTQYF
cdr3_nt: TGTGCCAGCAGCTTAATCAGGGTAGGGGCAAGTTGGACGCAGTACTTC

d_call: -
j_call: TRBJ1-1
v_call: TRBV4-2
clone_size: -
cdr3_aa: CASSQDPTGLRTEAFF
cdr3_nt: TGTGCCAGCAGCCAAGACCCTACAGGGTTGAGGACTGAAGCTTTCTTT

d_call: -
j_call: TRBJ2-7
v_call: TRBV29-1
clone_size: -
cdr3_aa: CSVAVRVYEQYF
cdr3_nt: TGCAGCGTTGCCGTACGGGTCTACGAGCAGTACTTC

d_call: TRBD1
j_call: TRBJ1-5
v_call: TRBV25-1
clone_size: -
cdr3_aa: CASSTGDVWDQPQHF
cdr3_nt: TGTGCCAGCAGTACAGGGGATGTATGGGATCAGCCCCAGCATTTT

d_call: TRBD1
j_call: TRBJ2-2
v_call: TRBV6-5
clone_size: -
cdr3_aa: CASNRGTGELFF
cdr3_nt: TGTGCCAGCAACAGGGGCACCGGGGAGCTGTTTTTT

d_call: -
j_call: TRBJ2-3
v_call: TRBV2
clone_size: -
cdr3_aa: CASSDVGGNVLDTQYF
cdr3_nt: TGTGCCAGCAGTGACGTCGGAGGGAACGTCTTGGATACGCAGTATTTT